This TCR beta chain was documented in a study of CD8+ T cells in alopecia areata. Study-wide context: For treated patients, severity scores reflected the percentage of scalp area affected. Whole-study findings and limits: Persistence in scalp and blood during tofacitinib was observed for many expanded lesional clones.

Note on this clone: Its specificity is not known.

As the sequencing template, cDNA was produced by extracting RNA and reverse transcribing it. This table comes from immunoSEQ multiplex PCR, and its TCRdb copy is limited to in-frame clones, with some not included. Of roughly 110,000 clones listed, roughly three fifths were seen once; the top ten hold 9% to 15%. Treatment noted: oral pan-JAK inhibitor, 5-10 mg twice daily. Both peripheral blood and punch biopsies of lesional scalp skin were obtained from patients who had alopecia areata. Separation by sorting yielded CD4+ and CD8+ T cells from PBMCs. In germline, CDR1 is GTSNPN, CDR2 SVGIG (reference sequence). This CDR3 comprises 14 residues. Trimming took off 1 base at V and 0 bases at J, with 10 bases between the two ends.

The source was CD8+ T cells sorted from blood, collected at week 24, from a patient treated with tofacitinib. V usage is TRBV30 and J usage is TRBJ2-7, with D unresolved. This TCR came from a human donor with alopecia areata. This chain's CDR3 is CAWSGWEYSYEQYF. DNA for the CDR3: TGTGCCTGGAGTGGATGGGAATACTCCTACGAGCAGTACTTC. Supplemented by reference TRBV30 and TRBJ2-7, the full variable domain reads SQTIHQWPATLVQPVGSPLSLECTVEGTSNPNLYWYRQAAGRGLQLLFYSVGIGQISSEVPQNLSASRPQDRQFILSSKKLLLSDSGFYLCAWSGWEYSYEQYFGPGTRLTVT.